The rows below give T cell receptor beta chains drawn from one sample of a study of control samples from healthy donors and cancer patients. Repertoires were generated with immunoSEQ multiplex PCR, while TCRdb's copy carries only in-frame clones and drops some. The sample includes about 410,000 clones, more than 80% seen only once; the top ten take 5.5% to 8%. The sample consisted of PBMCs. All receptors come from a man aged 35-49 years with head and neck cancer. CDR3s include the opening cysteine and the closing phenylalanine or tryptophan. Fields, in order: clone size, J gene, V gene, D gene, CDR3 DNA, CDR3 protein. D genes are given only for firm matches. Some rows have no size entry. The others give once, few or many, or a class for an expanded clone.

once TRBJ2-5 TRBV15 . TGTGCCACCAGCAGAGATCGGACCCCAGCGGAGACCCAGTACTTC CATSRDRTPAETQYF
. TRBJ1-5 TRBV2 . TGTGCCGGAGGTTATAGCAATCAGCCCCAGCATTTT CAGGYSNQPQHF
. TRBJ2-5 TRBV7-2 TRBD2 TGTGCCAGCAGCTTAGAAGGGGGACTAGCGGGGGGCCGAAAGACCCAGTACTTC CASSLEGGLAGGRKTQYF
. TRBJ1-1 TRBV28 . TGTGCCAGCAGTTTAGTGGGGATGAACACTGAAGCTTTCTTT CASSLVGMNTEAFF
. TRBJ2-1 TRBV27 . TGTGCCAGCAGCCAACGCGGGTTCTCCTACAATGAGCAGTTCTTC CASSQRGFSYNEQFF
. TRBJ1-3 TRBV29-1 . TGCAGCGTTGAGAGGGCCGGAAACACCATATATTTT CSVERAGNTIYF
. TRBJ1-4 TRBV28 . TGTGCCAGCAGTTTAGAGGGCCCAGCAACTAATGAAAAACTGTTTTTT CASSLEGPATNEKLFF
once TRBJ1-2 TRBV11-2 TRBD1 TGTGCCAGCAGCCCGGACAGGGGAGAAGACTATGGCTACACCTTC CASSPDRGEDYGYTF
. TRBJ2-5 TRBV28 . TGTGCCAGCAGGAACCCCGGGGTAATGACCCAGTACTTC CASRNPGVMTQYF
. TRBJ1-5 TRBV2 . TGTGCCAGCAGTGAATGGGGAAGCCAGCCCCAGCATTTT CASSEWGSQPQHF
. TRBJ1-3 TRBV7-2 . TGTGCCAGCAGCTTAGAGACTGGAAACACCATATATTTT CASSLETGNTIYF
. TRBJ2-2 TRBV6-6 TRBD1 TGTGCCAGCACCCTCCTGACAGGGGGGAACACCGGGGAGCTGTTTTTT CASTLLTGGNTGELFF
. TRBJ2-1 TRBV7-2 . TGTGCCAGCAGCCCACGGCAAACAGGGATTGGCAATGAGCAGTTCTTC CASSPRQTGIGNEQFF
. TRBJ1-1 TRBV7-3 . TGTGCCAGCAGGGTTAACATTGGGGACACTGAAGCTTTCTTT CASRVNIGDTEAFF
. TRBJ2-1 TRBV24-1 TRBD1 TGTGCCACCAGTGATGGGACAGGGAGATACGATGAGCAGTTCTTC CATSDGTGRYDEQFF
. TRBJ1-4 TRBV29-1 . TGCAGCGTTGAAGAGAATGAAAAACTGTTTTTT CSVEENEKLFF
. TRBJ1-6 TRBV7-2 . TGTGCCAGCAGCTTTCAATTGACGGGAAATTCACCCCTCCACTTT CASSFQLTGNSPLHF
. TRBJ2-5 TRBV11-2 . TGTGCCAGCAGCTTAGCCGTGGCAGTAAGGGAGACCCAGTACTTC CASSLAVAVRETQYF
. TRBJ2-7 TRBV4-2 TRBD2 TGTGCCAGCAGCCAAGAAGCCCAGCGGGGCGGTGGTTACGAGCAGTACTTC CASSQEAQRGGGYEQYF
few TRBJ2-7 TRBV10-2 . TGCGCCAGCAGTGAGTCAGGACAGTCAGTTTCCTACGAGCAGTACTTC CASSESGQSVSYEQYF
. TRBJ2-5 TRBV11-2 TRBD1 TGTGCCAGCAGCTGGGGACAGACAACTCCAGGGGAGACCCAGTACTTC CASSWGQTTPGETQYF
. TRBJ2-7 TRBV4-1 TRBD1 TGCGCCAGCAGCCAAGGGGGAGACAGGGGACAGAGTCACGAGCAGTACTTC CASSQGGDRGQSHEQYF
. TRBJ2-1 TRBV30 TRBD2 TGTGCCTGGAGTGGGATAGCGGGAGGGGTGAATGAGCAGTTCTTC CAWSGIAGGVNEQFF
. TRBJ1-2 TRBV9 TRBD1 TGTGCCAGCAGGGACAGGGTATATGGCTACACCTTC CASRDRVYGYTF
few TRBJ1-1 TRBV23-1 . TGCGCCAGCAGTCAATCGGGCGGGGAAAGGGTGGACACTGAAGCTTTCTTT CASSQSGGERVDTEAFF
. TRBJ2-1 TRBV3-1/TRBV3-2 . TGTGCCAGCAGCCAACTAGCGTCACCATACAATGAGCAGTTCTTC CASSQLASPYNEQFF
. TRBJ2-3 TRBV28 . TGTGCCAGCAGCCAAACTAGTTTGCGACCCTTCGAAGCGCAGTATTTT CASSQTSLRPFEAQYF
once TRBJ1-5 TRBV7-6 . TGTGCCAGCAGCCCGGAGAGCAATCAGCCCCAGCATTTT CASSPESNQPQHF
. TRBJ2-2 TRBV9 . TGTGCCAGCAGCCTAAGTGGAGGGGTGAACACCGGGGAGCTGTTTTTT CASSLSGGVNTGELFF
. TRBJ2-5 TRBV19 TRBD2 TGTGCCAGTAGTGTGGGACTAGCGGGGTGGGAGACCCAGTACTTC CASSVGLAGWETQYF
. TRBJ2-7 TRBV7-5 . TGTGCCAGAAGCCCCAAGGGCAATTGCCCCCTCTCCTACGAGCAGTACTTC CARSPKGNCPLSYEQYF